A single sample gave rise to the 6 T cell receptor beta chains below, sequenced in a study of radiation and T cells in renal cell carcinoma. Time point: blood 2 weeks post-SBRT. The sample's treatment: 15 Gy SBRT to primary tumor, nephrectomy 4 weeks later. Libraries were prepared by immunoSEQ multiplex PCR; TCRdb keeps only in-frame clonotypes and omits some of them. The profile shows about 120,000 clones, approximately 75% of them singletons. This specimen consisted of blood, obtained from a patient whose treatment included radiotherapy and nephrectomy. The receptors were gathered from a woman aged 55-70 years with renal cell carcinoma.

The rearrangement links TRBV7-2 to TRBJ2-7; D remains unclear. The CDR3 length is 14 residues. CDR1 is SGHTA, CDR2 FQGNSA, per germline. V lost 4 bases, J lost 2 bases, and 12 bases lay in between. CDR3 amino acids: CASSYRDGPYEQYF. In DNA form, the CDR3 reads TGTGCCAGCAGCTATCGTGACGGACCCTACGAGCAGTACTTC.

The chain combines TRBV5-1 with TRBJ2-1; weak D call: TRBD2 (5 bases). V lost 2 bases and J 4 bases, leaving 13 bases between the germline ends. The CDR3 is 15 amino acids. Germline values: CDR1 SGHRS, CDR2 YFSETQ. CDR3 amino acids: CASSFPGTKYNEQFF. CDR3 DNA: TGCGCCAGCAGCTTCCCGGGAACAAAGTACAATGAGCAGTTCTTC.

This clone was seen only once. The V call is TRBV7-9, the J call TRBJ1-4; D gene unclear. Germline values: CDR1 SEHNR, CDR2 FQNEAQ (reference sequence). CDR3 length equals 16 residues. V shed 7 bases and J shed 5 bases, with 20 bases lying between them. The chain's CDR3 is CASTQRGTAVNEKLFF. The CDR3 bases are TGTGCCAGCACCCAAAGAGGAACAGCAGTCAATGAAAAACTGTTTTTT.

This clone was recorded only once. J is TRBJ2-2 and V is TRBV7-6; 9 nucleotides line up with TRBD1. The CDR3 length is 16 residues. In germline, CDR1 is SGHVS, CDR2 FNYEAQ. V shed 4 bases, J shed 1 base, and the junction held 4 bases outside the gene matches. The CDR3 nucleotides read TGTGCCAGCAGCTGGGGGACAGGGATGAACACCGGGGAGCTGTTTTTT. Its protein is CASSWGTGMNTGELFF.

A remark on this clone: At one end the junction does not follow the germline gene, possibly because of a read error. In DNA, the CDR3 is TGTGCCTGGAGTGGACAGGGCAAACAGCCCCAGCATTTT. It yields the protein CAWSGQGKQPQHF. The chain combines TRBV30 with TRBJ1-5; TRBD1 agrees at 7 bases. The CDR3 extends over 13 amino acids. Germline V gives CDR1 GTSNPN, CDR2 SVGIG (reference sequence).

In its sample, this clone was seen once. The chain couples TRBV27 to TRBJ2-7; TRBD1 matches at 10 bases. Germline values: CDR1 MNHEY, CDR2 SMNVEV (reference sequence). This CDR3 is 17 amino acids long. V lost 3 bases to trimming and J lost 3 bases; unmatched junction nucleotides: 11. The CDR3 sequence is CASSLGVGQGVYYEQYF. In DNA form, the CDR3 reads TGTGCCAGCAGTTTGGGGGTAGGACAGGGGGTTTACTACGAGCAGTACTTC.